This record looks at one TCR beta chain sequence and its context. Antigen specificity is unknown. These data originate in a study of T cell repertoires in cytomegalovirus infection. Study in general: In the study, CMV epitopes included recently identified HLA-C-restricted and well-studied HLA-B-restricted ones. Through public TCR beta signatures, both CMV infection and matching HLA type were indicated. Findings and limits, study-wide: Individuals carrying CMV plus the relevant HLA were identified by cumulative frequency of public TCR beta families. Clonotype analysis showed dominance of the ex vivo response by HLA-C-restricted CMV-specific TCR beta clonotypes.

TCRdb reanalysed the reads using MiXCR and keeps one entry per CDR3 protein. This sample has hundreds of thousands of distinct CDR3 sequences, with 25% to 35% found just once. V was cut by 0 bases and J by 4 bases, with 12 bases left in between. This CDR3 is built from 15 residues. The germline V gene encodes CDR1 GTSNPN and CDR2 SVGIG (reference sequence). The rearrangement uses TRBV30 and TRBJ2-2, with D possibly matching TRBD1 (6 bases). The material was cultured PBMCs, obtained from culture after CMV antigen stimulation. The receptor was derived from a human donor in good health (CMV status not recorded). Some clones in this sample may be carry-over from other donors' samples. This CDR3 is CAWSVPGDTTGELFF. The CDR3 nucleotides read TGTGCCTGGAGTGTGCCAGGGGATACCACCGGGGAGCTGTTTTTT.